A single sample is the source of the 17 T cell receptor beta chains below, sequenced in a study of identical twins. Via MiXCR, TCRdb re-called the 5' RACE reads, giving one row per CDR3 protein. The data show nearly 200,000 distinct CDR3 sequences, roughly 15% seen once. These data also featured in a second study, about T cells expressing NK-cell markers.

The material sequenced was CD8+ T cells sorted from blood. The source of these receptors is a young woman in good health.

This clonotype has just a few counts. The gene calls are TRBV9 and TRBJ2-5, with D perhaps given as TRBD1 or TRBD2 (6 bases each). Germline lookup yields CDR1 SGDLS and CDR2 YYNGEE. The CDR3 contains 14 residues. The V end was cut by 5 bases, the J end by 3 bases, with 14 bases between. The CDR3 here is CASSEEGGEETQYF. The CDR3 DNA reads as TGTGCCAGCAGTGAAGAGGGGGGAGAAGAGACCCAGTACTTC.

This clonotype was observed a few times. This rearrangement joins TRBV3-1 to TRBJ2-6; the D call may be TRBD1 or TRBD2 (6 bases each). Germline values: CDR1 LGHDT, CDR2 YNNKEL (reference sequence). With 3 bases removed from V and 4 bases from J, the gap between germline ends came to 13 bases. The CDR3 extends over 16 amino acids. CDR3 nucleotides: TGTGCCAGCAGCCACGCAACAGGGAGGGGGGCCAACGTCCTGACTTTC. This encodes CASSHATGRGANVLTF.

The rearrangement joins TRBV10-3 to TRBJ2-3; TRBD1 is a possible D gene (5 bases). There are 16 residues in the CDR3. CDR1 and CDR2 (germline): ENHRY, SYGVKD. Trimming took 8 bases from V and 4 from J, leaving 22 bases between them. CDR3 nucleotides: TGTGCCATCTCTAAAGGGGATAAGGGCCCCCCAGATACGCAGTATTTT. This translates into CAISKGDKGPPDTQYF.

The gene calls are TRBV5-5 and TRBJ2-2; D gene ambiguous. Germline assignment: CDR1 SGHKS and CDR2 YYEKEE (reference sequence). The CDR3 has 14 residues. The V gene lost 4 bases and the J gene lost 0 bases, with 7 bases spanning the gap. CDR3 coding DNA: TGTGCCAGCAGCGCGGTTTCGAACACCGGGGAGCTGTTTTTT. This encodes CASSAVSNTGELFF. Full variable domain (missing parts from reference TRBV5-5 and TRBJ2-2): DAGVTQSPTHLIKTRGQQVTLRCSPISGHKSVSWYQQVLGQGPQFIFQYYEKEERGRGNFPDRFSARQFPNYSSELNVNALLLGDSALYLCASSAVSNTGELFFGEGSRLTVL.

The chain links TRBV4-2 to TRBJ2-2; D is possibly TRBD1 (6 bases). Trimming took 4 bases from V and 1 from J, leaving 22 bases between them. Germline values: CDR1 LGHNA, CDR2 YNFKEQ. This CDR3 spans 19 amino acids. The chain's CDR3 is CASSLGWLQPGQNTGELFF. The DNA for the CDR3 is TGTGCCAGCAGCCTCGGATGGTTACAACCGGGACAGAACACCGGGGAGCTGTTTTTT.

The gene calls are TRBV5-1 and TRBJ1-2; D uncertain. This CDR3 is built from 16 residues. Germline CDR1 reads SGHRS; CDR2 reads YFSETQ. Trimming stripped 5 bases from V and 0 bases from J, with 17 bases between. DNA of the CDR3: TGCGCCAGCAGTTCGGAGGTAGATGTCGCTAACTATGGCTACACCTTC. Translated, it gives CASSSEVDVANYGYTF.

The J gene is TRBJ2-3, the V gene TRBV20-1; 7 positions match TRBD2. With 6 bases clipped from V and 0 bases from J, the junction kept 6 bases outside the gene matches. Germline CDR1 reads DFQATT; CDR2 reads SNEGSKA (reference sequence). CDR3 size: 14 residues. CDR3 sequence reads: CSASGESSTDTQYF. The CDR3 DNA follows: TGCAGTGCCAGCGGGGAGTCTAGCACAGATACGCAGTATTTT.

This clonotype was counted a few times. This chain connects TRBV12-3 or TRBV12-4 to TRBJ1-2, with D hard to call. CDR3 length: 16 residues. Between the trimmed V and J ends, which lost 5 bases and 11 bases, there was a span of 27 bases. The CDR3 DNA sequence: TGTGCCAGCAGTCTTCACCATCGGGCCCCTATTACTGAGTACACCTTC. This codes for CASSLHHRAPITEYTF.

The chain joins TRBV11-1 to TRBJ2-7; D gene unclear. The germline V gene has CDR1 SGHAT and CDR2 FQDESV (reference sequence). CDR3 size: 13 residues. Trimming cost V 0 bases and J 5 bases, with 8 bases left between them. The CDR3 nucleotides are TGTGCCAGCAGCTTAGCGCCTAACAACGAGCAGTACTTC. Translated, it gives CASSLAPNNEQYF.

In this sample, this clonotype turned up a few times. This sequence joins TRBV12-3 or TRBV12-4 and TRBJ2-7; D is possibly TRBD2 (7 bases). Trimming took off 6 bases at V and 3 bases at J, with 15 bases between the two ends. The CDR3 is 14 residues long. CDR3 DNA: TGTGCCAGCAGCCATGCGGGGGCCGGCTACGAGCAGTACTTC. This translates into CASSHAGAGYEQYF.

This clonotype occurred many times. The V and J genes are TRBV6-4 and TRBJ2-2, with 9 bases identical to TRBD2. The CDR3 is made up of 14 amino acids. Germline CDR1 reads MRHNA; CDR2 reads SNTAGT. V trimming: 4 bases; J trimming: 7 bases; junction bases outside the gene matches: 4. CDR3 protein: CASSGSGSGGELFF. In nucleotides, the CDR3 is TGTGCCAGCAGTGGTAGCGGGAGCGGCGGGGAGCTGTTTTTT.

The rearrangement joins TRBV11-2 to TRBJ2-5; a weak D match, TRBD2 (5 bases). Trimming took 4 bases from V and 5 from J, leaving 11 bases between them. Germline V gene data show CDR1 as SGHAT and CDR2 as FQNNGV. This CDR3 has 13 residues. CDR3 loop: CASSSHSGETQYF. Written as DNA, the CDR3 is TGTGCCAGCAGCTCCCATTCGGGGGAGACCCAGTACTTC. Filled out from reference TRBV11-2 and TRBJ2-5, the complete variable domain reads EAGVAQSPRYKIIEKRQSVAFWCNPISGHATLYWYQQILGQGPKLLIQFQNNGVVDDSQLPKDRFSAERLKGVDSTLKIQPAKLEDSAVYLCASSSHSGETQYFGPGTRLLVL.

The V gene is TRBV20-1, the J gene TRBJ2-1; D remains unclear. The CDR3 sequence is 18 residues long. With 0 bases removed from V and 3 bases from J, the gap between germline ends came to 21 bases. Looked up from germline, CDR1 is DFQATT and CDR2 is SNEGSKA (reference sequence). CDR3 protein: CSARDPMGQQRYYNEQFF. The CDR3 nucleotides read TGCAGTGCTAGAGATCCCATGGGTCAGCAGCGCTACTACAATGAGCAGTTCTTC.

This clonotype was observed a few times. The rearrangement links TRBV11-3 to TRBJ2-1; D remains ambiguous. The V gene lost 1 base and the J gene lost 6 bases, with 10 bases spanning the gap. Germline CDR1 SGHNT, CDR2 YENEEA. The CDR3 is made up of 14 amino acids. For the CDR3, the DNA is TGTGCCAGCAGCTTAGGGTTCAGCGCCAATGAGCAGTTCTTC. Translated: CASSLGFSANEQFF.

The table lists this clonotype with many counts. V is TRBV9 and J is TRBJ2-1; TRBD2 aligns across 14 bases. This CDR3 is built from 16 residues. V lost 3 bases and J lost 7; bases outside the gene matches: 6. CDR1 is SGDLS and CDR2 is YYNGEE in the germline V gene. The CDR3 DNA reads as TGTGCCAGCAGCGCGACTAGCGGGGGGGCCGGGAATGAGCAGTTCTTC. Its protein is CASSATSGGAGNEQFF.

This clonotype was counted a few times. J is TRBJ2-1 and V is TRBV12-3 or TRBV12-4, with 11 bases identical to TRBD2. Trimming removed 5 bases from V and 8 bases from J; junction bases left unmatched: 8. The CDR3 has 15 amino acids. Here the CDR3 reads CASSSTSGRADEQFF. The CDR3 DNA reads as TGTGCCAGCAGTAGTACTAGCGGGAGAGCGGATGAGCAGTTCTTC.

The genes are TRBV5-1 and TRBJ2-6, with D possibly matching TRBD1 (7 bases). CDR1 and CDR2 from the germline V gene are SGHRS and YFSETQ. The CDR3 length is 14 residues. With 6 bases removed from V and 13 bases from J, the gap between germline ends came to 20 bases. CDR3 residues: CASTPGGGGLVLTF. The CDR3 DNA sequence: TGCGCCAGCACTCCTGGAGGGGGCGGTCTGGTCCTGACTTTC.